These 26 T cell receptor beta chains were all obtained from the same sample, sequenced in a study of breast tumors, draining lymph nodes, adjacent tissues. Axillary draining lymph nodes of breast cancer patients supplied the node samples. TCRdb called the multiplex PCR reads again in MiXCR, with one record for every CDR3 protein. In the table there are 250,000 or so distinct CDR3 sequences, 30% to 35% of which are singletons. Input material: axillary lymph node tissue. The source is a female donor with breast cancer. Some clones in this sample may be carry-over from other donors' samples.

The chain combines TRBV7-9 with TRBJ2-3, with 10 bases identical to TRBD1. The V gene end was trimmed by 3 bases and the J gene end by 6 bases; junction bases not matched to a gene: 3. The CDR3 totals 14 residues. Germline V gene data show CDR1 as SEHNR and CDR2 as FQNEAQ (reference sequence). The CDR3 DNA reads TGTGCCAGCAGCTTTGGGACAGGGGACGATACGCAGTATTTT. Residues: CASSFGTGDDTQYF.

About this clonotype: This may stem from a read error, because a much larger clone lies one nucleotide away. The chain recombines TRBV5-4 with TRBJ2-7; TRBD2 is a possible D gene (6 bases). The CDR3 runs 15 residues. CDR1 and CDR2 (germline): SGHNT, YYREEE (reference sequence). Trimming left V 0 bases short and J 1 base short, with 11 bases between. CDR3 sequence (DNA): TGTGCCAGCAGCTTGGTGGCCGCGGGGTCCTACGAGCAGTACTTC. It specifies CASSLVAAGSYEQYF.

This clonotype was observed a handful of times. This rearrangement joins TRBV6-6 to TRBJ1-3; 11 positions agree with TRBD1. CDR3 length: 19 residues. Germline CDR1 reads MNHNY; CDR2 reads SVGAGI (reference sequence). Trimming removed 0 bases from V and 8 bases from J; junction bases left unmatched: 15. Here the CDR3 DNA reads TGTGCCAGCAGTTACTCGGGGTCCGCGAGGGGGACAGGGGGATACACCATATATTTT. This codes for CASSYSGSARGTGGYTIYF.

The J gene is TRBJ2-3, the V gene TRBV9; 14 bases line up with TRBD2. The CDR3 extends over 18 amino acids. V dropped 5 bases and J dropped 3; count of bases not matched to a gene: 11. Looked up from germline, CDR1 is SGDLS and CDR2 is YYNGEE. CDR3 DNA: TGTGCCAGCAGTAAGACCCCGGGACTAGCGGGAGAGACAGATACGCAGTATTTT. This gives the protein CASSKTPGLAGETDTQYF.

Note on this clonotype: Just one base apart from a much larger clone, this may be a read error. As the CDR3 is not closed by the conserved phenylalanine or tryptophan, this likely results from a read error. The chain is built from TRBV28 and TRBJ1-4; no clear D gene. V was pared by 3 bases and J by 3 bases, with 2 bases between. Looked up from germline, CDR1 is MDHEN and CDR2 is SYDVKM. CDR3 size: 12 residues. Written as DNA, the CDR3 is TGTGCCAGCAGTTTCCCTAATGAAAAACTGTTTCTT. It yields the protein CASSFPNEKLFL.

This clonotype appeared many times. The chain recombines TRBV5-1 with TRBJ2-1, with D possibly TRBD2 on 5 matching bases. CDR1 is SGHRS, CDR2 YFSETQ, per germline. The ends were cut back, 2 bases at V and 9 bases at J, with 18 bases in the middle. The CDR3 length is 15 residues. DNA of the CDR3: TGCGCCAGCAGCTTATTGGACGCCGGAGAGGGTGAGCAGTTCTTC. Amino acid sequence: CASSLLDAGEGEQFF.

This clonotype appeared many times. CDR3 loop: CASSLAGYEQFF. CDR3 coding DNA: TGTGCCAGCAGTTTAGCCGGTTATGAGCAGTTCTTC. This chain uses TRBV12-3 or TRBV12-4 with TRBJ2-1; D call uncertain. This CDR3 has 12 residues. Trimming removed 0 bases from V and 8 bases from J, with 5 bases in between.

The chain joins TRBV25-1 to TRBJ2-3; 10 positions match TRBD2. This CDR3 region has 16 residues. The trim removed 3 bases at V and 11 bases at J, leaving 14 bases unmatched. Germline-derived CDR1 and CDR2 are MGHDK and SYGVNS. CDR3 DNA sequence: TGTGCCAGCAGTGACACAGCGGGAGGGGCCTACAATGAGCAGTATTTT. Translating gives CASSDTAGGAYNEQYF.

In its sample, this clonotype was seen many times. This chain uses TRBV20-1 with TRBJ2-1; D is unclear. Germline V gene data show CDR1 as DFQATT and CDR2 as SNEGSKA (reference sequence). This CDR3 spans 14 amino acids. With 1 base removed from V and 6 bases from J, the gap between germline ends came to 13 bases. CDR3 in DNA: TGCAGTGCTAGAGTAGACAACCATCCCAATGAGCAGTTCTTC. Translation gives CSARVDNHPNEQFF.

This clonotype was picked up many times. J is TRBJ2-1 and V is TRBV7-9; 8 positions agree with TRBD2. Germline assignment: CDR1 SEHNR and CDR2 FQNEAQ (reference sequence). This CDR3 spans 16 amino acids. V lost 2 bases and J lost 4; bases outside the gene matches: 7. The CDR3 DNA is TGTGCCAGCAGCTTAATATCGCGGGAGGAATACAATGAGCAGTTCTTC. This translates into CASSLISREEYNEQFF.

The chain is built from TRBV27 and TRBJ2-3, with D uncertain. Trimming removed 8 bases at V and 7 bases at J, with 10 bases between. Germline CDR1 and CDR2: MNHEY and SMNVEV (reference sequence). This CDR3 is 11 amino acids long. CDR3 protein: CASVDIHTQYF. CDR3 DNA: TGTGCCAGCGTCGACATTCATACGCAGTATTTT.

The gene calls are TRBV3-1 and TRBJ2-1; D is ambiguous. This CDR3 is built from 16 residues. Germline loops: CDR1 LGHDT, CDR2 YNNKEL (reference sequence). Trimming removed 1 base from V and 0 bases from J, with 10 bases in between. CDR3 protein: CASSQVAWSSYNEQFF. For the CDR3, the DNA is TGTGCCAGCAGCCAAGTTGCGTGGAGCTCCTACAATGAGCAGTTCTTC.

This clonotype was observed a handful of times. The chain has TRBV6-4 and TRBJ2-5; TRBD1 or TRBD2 may be the D gene (6 bases each). CDR3 length: 18 amino acids. The germline V and J ends were trimmed by 0 bases and 5 bases, with 22 bases remaining between them. Looked up from germline, CDR1 is MRHNA and CDR2 is SNTAGT. As DNA, the CDR3 is TGTGCCAGCAGTGACTCCCCCTACCACCCGGGGGCAGGGGAGACCCAGTACTTC. Translated: CASSDSPYHPGAGETQYF.

This clonotype was seen many times. This rearrangement joins TRBV19 to TRBJ1-5; the match to TRBD1 covers 9 bases. The germline CDR1 and CDR2 sequences are LNHDA and SQIVND (reference sequence). CDR3 length equals 15 residues. Losses at the gene ends were 1 base for V and 8 bases for J; bases not matched to a gene: 6. CDR3 DNA: TGTGCCAGTAGTATAGGTTCGACAGGGGGGGAGCCCCAGCATTTT. Translation: CASSIGSTGGEPQHF.

The chain has TRBV6-2 or TRBV6-3 and TRBJ2-7; D gene ambiguous. The CDR3 contains 14 residues. V lost 3 bases and J lost 7, with 16 bases in between. Germline V gene data show CDR1 as MNHEY and CDR2 as SVGEGT. As DNA, the CDR3 is TGTGCCAGCAGTTATAGCCTCTCTCTAGGTGAGCAGTACTTC. Translated: CASSYSLSLGEQYF.

To note about this clonotype: Just one base apart from a much larger clone, this may be a read error. The gene calls are TRBV6-6 and TRBJ1-4; D remains ambiguous. Trimming pared 5 bases from V and 0 bases from J, leaving 10 bases between. Germline CDR1 reads MNHNY; CDR2 reads SVGAGI (reference sequence). CDR3 length equals 15 residues. The CDR3 sequence is CASSHVTSTNEKLFF. The CDR3 nucleotides read TGTGCCAGCAGTCACGTGACTTCAACTAATGAAAAACTGTTTTTT.

The genes are TRBV12-3 or TRBV12-4 and TRBJ2-7, with TRBD1 as a possible D gene (6 bases). There are 12 residues in the CDR3. V shed 4 bases and J shed 12 bases, with 16 bases lying between them. The CDR3 DNA is TGTGCCAGCAGTTCCCCACAGGGTCAGCGGTACTTC. It is translated as CASSSPQGQRYF.

This clonotype was picked up a small number of times. The CDR3 region has the DNA TGTGCCAGCAGTTACCCCCGGACAGGGGGCAGTAGGGGCTACACCTTC. This translates into CASSYPRTGGSRGYTF. This chain uses TRBV6-2 or TRBV6-3 with TRBJ1-2, with 11 positions matching TRBD1. CDR3 length: 16 amino acids. Germline loops: CDR1 MNHEY, CDR2 SVGEGT. Germline trimming cut 2 bases from V and 8 bases from J; bases unmatched to any gene: 10.

There are many counts of this clonotype. This sequence joins TRBV5-1 and TRBJ2-1; D uncertain. The V gene lost 2 bases and the J gene lost 8 bases, with 5 bases spanning the gap. Looked up from germline, CDR1 is SGHRS and CDR2 is YFSETQ. The CDR3 runs 11 residues. CDR3 protein: CASSFGYEQFF. The CDR3 DNA sequence: TGCGCCAGCAGCTTTGGCTATGAGCAGTTCTTC.

Points on this clonotype: Being one base from a much bigger clone, this may be a read error. V usage is TRBV20-1 and J usage is TRBJ2-5, with 7 bases aligning to TRBD1. After removal of 5 bases from V and 4 bases from J, the junction contained 10 bases not matched to a gene. This CDR3 is 14 amino acids long. The germline V gene encodes CDR1 DFQATT and CDR2 SNEGSKA (reference sequence). The CDR3 bases are TGCAGTGCTCCGGGACAGAGGTCTGTAGAGACCCAGTACTTC. This codes for CSAPGQRSVETQYF.

This clonotype was counted many times. The genes are TRBV11-2 and TRBJ2-7, with no clear D. In germline, CDR1 is SGHAT, CDR2 FQNNGV. The CDR3 extends over 11 amino acids. V was cut by 0 bases and J by 4 bases, with 1 base left in between. The CDR3 DNA reads TGTGCCAGCAGCTTAGAGTACGAGCAGTACTTC. Protein sequence: CASSLEYEQYF.

Comments on this clonotype: Possible read error: a much larger clone is one base away. This sequence joins TRBV24-1 and TRBJ1-3; possibly TRBD1 for D (5 bases). Trimming cost V 5 bases and J 3 bases, with 19 bases left between them. Germline V gene data show CDR1 as KGHDR and CDR2 as SFDVKD. The length of the CDR3 is 17 residues. Here the CDR3 reads CATSGWTTFFHGNTIYF. The CDR3 region has the DNA TGTGCCACCAGTGGATGGACAACTTTCTTCCATGGAAACACCATATATTTT.

This clonotype came up many times. The chain carries TRBV15 and TRBJ2-7, with TRBD1 matching over 7 bases. After removal of 5 bases from V and 1 base from J, the junction contained 5 bases not matched to a gene. Germline V gene data show CDR1 as LNHNV and CDR2 as YYDKDF (reference sequence). The CDR3 is made up of 14 amino acids. The DNA for the CDR3 is TGTGCCACCAGCCGTTGGGACAGTTCCTACGAGCAGTACTTC. Translated: CATSRWDSSYEQYF.

J is TRBJ2-1 and V is TRBV19, with TRBD2 identical over 11 bases. The germline V gene encodes CDR1 LNHDA and CDR2 SQIVND (reference sequence). Trimming took 6 bases from V and 13 from J; bases not matched to a gene: 5. The CDR3 is made up of 12 amino acids. The CDR3 bases are TGTGCCAGTAGGACTAGCGGGATGTCCCAGTTCTTC. Protein product: CASRTSGMSQFF.

A note on this clonotype: A read error may explain this, as a much larger clone is one base away. V is TRBV20-1 and J is TRBJ2-7, with 10 nucleotides matching TRBD2. This CDR3 contains 13 residues. The V gene's germline CDR1 is DFQATT and CDR2 SNEGSKA (reference sequence). For the CDR3, the DNA is TGCAGTGCTAGAGGTCTAGCGGGAGACGAGCAGCACTTC. Translation: CSARGLAGDEQHF.

The table lists this clonotype with many counts. The chain joins TRBV9 to TRBJ2-2; D is undetermined. Germline CDR1 SGDLS, CDR2 YYNGEE. The V end was cut by 3 bases, the J end by 0 bases, with 9 bases between. This CDR3 is built from 15 residues. CDR3 nucleotides: TGTGCCAGCAGCGCCCTACCTACGAACACCGGGGAGCTGTTTTTT. Translating gives CASSALPTNTGELFF.